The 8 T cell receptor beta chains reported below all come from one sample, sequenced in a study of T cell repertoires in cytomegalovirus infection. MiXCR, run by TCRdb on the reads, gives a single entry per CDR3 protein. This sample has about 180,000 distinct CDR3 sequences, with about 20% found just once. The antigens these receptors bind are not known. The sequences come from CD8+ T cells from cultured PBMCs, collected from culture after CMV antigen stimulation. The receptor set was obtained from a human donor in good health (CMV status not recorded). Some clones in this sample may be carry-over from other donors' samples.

The CDR3 nucleotides read TGCGCCAGCCGCCGGATGGGCTCTGGGGCCAACGTCCTGACTTTC. The encoded protein is CASRRMGSGANVLTF. This chain connects TRBV4-1 to TRBJ2-6; no definite D call. V was cut by 8 bases and J by 0 bases, with 11 bases left in between. Germline CDR1 and CDR2: MGHRA and YSYEKL. CDR3 length: 15 amino acids.

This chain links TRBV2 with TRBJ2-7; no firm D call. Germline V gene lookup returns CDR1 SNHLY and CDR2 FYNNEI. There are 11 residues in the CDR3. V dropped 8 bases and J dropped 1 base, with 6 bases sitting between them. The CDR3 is CASAKSYEQYF. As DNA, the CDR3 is TGTGCCAGCGCGAAATCCTACGAGCAGTACTTC.

The CDR3 DNA is TGTGCCAGCAGTTTTGGACAGGCCTACGAGCAGTACTTC. As protein: CASSFGQAYEQYF. This chain joins TRBV12-3 or TRBV12-4 and TRBJ2-7; 7 nucleotides align to TRBD1. This CDR3 has 13 residues. The trim removed 3 bases at V and 2 bases at J, leaving 1 base unmatched.

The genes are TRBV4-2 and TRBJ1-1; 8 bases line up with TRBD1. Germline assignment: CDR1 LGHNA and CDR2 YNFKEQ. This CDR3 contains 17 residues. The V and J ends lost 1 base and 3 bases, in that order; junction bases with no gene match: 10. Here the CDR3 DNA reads TGTGCCAGCAGCCAAGGCCCAGGGGGCGGGACGGACACTGAAGCTTTCTTT. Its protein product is CASSQGPGGGTDTEAFF.

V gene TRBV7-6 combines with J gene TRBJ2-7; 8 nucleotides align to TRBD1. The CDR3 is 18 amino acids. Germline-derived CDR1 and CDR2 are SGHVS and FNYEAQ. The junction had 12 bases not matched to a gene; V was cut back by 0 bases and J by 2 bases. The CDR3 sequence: CASSLAMIPGQDAYEQYF. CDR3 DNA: TGTGCCAGCAGCTTAGCGATGATACCGGGACAGGACGCCTACGAGCAGTACTTC. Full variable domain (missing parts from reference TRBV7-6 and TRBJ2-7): GAGVSQSPRYKVTKRGQDVALRCDPISGHVSLYWYRQALGQGPEFLTYFNYEAQQDKSGLPNDRFSAERPEGSISTLTIQRTEQRDSAMYRCASSLAMIPGQDAYEQYFGPGTRLTVT.

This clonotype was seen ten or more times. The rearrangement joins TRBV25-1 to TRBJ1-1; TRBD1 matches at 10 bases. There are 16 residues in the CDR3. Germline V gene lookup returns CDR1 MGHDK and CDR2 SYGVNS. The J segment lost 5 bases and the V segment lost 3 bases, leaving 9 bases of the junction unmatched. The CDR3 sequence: CASSDWDRGPRTEAFF. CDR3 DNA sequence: TGTGCCAGCAGTGATTGGGACAGGGGCCCGAGAACTGAAGCTTTCTTT.

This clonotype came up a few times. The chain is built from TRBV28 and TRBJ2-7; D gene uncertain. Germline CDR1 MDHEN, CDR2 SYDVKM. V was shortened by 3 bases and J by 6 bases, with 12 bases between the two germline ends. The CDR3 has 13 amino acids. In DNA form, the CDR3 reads TGTGCCAGCAGTTTGGGTCAGCTGATCGAGCAGTACTTC. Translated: CASSLGQLIEQYF.

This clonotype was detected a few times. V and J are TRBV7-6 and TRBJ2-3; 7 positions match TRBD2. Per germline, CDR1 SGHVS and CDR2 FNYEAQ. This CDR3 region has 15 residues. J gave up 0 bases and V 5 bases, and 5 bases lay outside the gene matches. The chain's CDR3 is CASSRERGSTDTQYF. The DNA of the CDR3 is TGTGCCAGCAGCAGAGAGCGGGGTAGCACAGATACGCAGTATTTT.